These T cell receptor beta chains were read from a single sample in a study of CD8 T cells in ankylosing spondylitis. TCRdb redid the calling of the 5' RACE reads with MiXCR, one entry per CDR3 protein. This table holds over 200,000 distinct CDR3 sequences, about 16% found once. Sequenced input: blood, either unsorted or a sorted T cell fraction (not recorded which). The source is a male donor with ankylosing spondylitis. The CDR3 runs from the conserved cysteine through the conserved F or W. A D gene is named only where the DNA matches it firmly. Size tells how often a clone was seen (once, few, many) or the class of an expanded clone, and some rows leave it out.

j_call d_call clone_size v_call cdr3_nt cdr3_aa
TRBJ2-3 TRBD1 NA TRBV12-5 TGTGCTAGTGCCACAGACAGGGGGCTTGATACGCAGTATTTT CASATDRGLDTQYF
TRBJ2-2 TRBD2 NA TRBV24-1 TGTGCCACCAGTGACTCAGGACTAGCGGGCACCGGGGAGCTGTTTTTT CATSDSGLAGTGELFF
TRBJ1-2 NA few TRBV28 TGTGCCAGCAGTTTAATCTCGTCCGAATATGGCTACACCTTC CASSLISSEYGYTF
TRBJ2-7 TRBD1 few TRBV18 TGTGCCAGTTCCGAGAGACAGGGGGGCCTCTACGAGCAGTACTTC CASSERQGGLYEQYF
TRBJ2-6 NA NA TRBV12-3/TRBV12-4 TGTGCCAGCAGTTTGGGGGGTGTGGCCGCTGGGGCCAACGTCCTGACTTTC CASSLGGVAAGANVLTF
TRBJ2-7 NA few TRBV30 TGTGCCTGGAATTTCGGCCCGAGCTCCTACGAGCAGTACTTC CAWNFGPSSYEQYF
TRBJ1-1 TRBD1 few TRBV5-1 TGCGCCAGCAGCTTGGCCTTCGTAGCGGGACAGGCTAACACTGAAGCTTTCTTT CASSLAFVAGQANTEAFF
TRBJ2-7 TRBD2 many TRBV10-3 TGTGCCATCAAAACCGACTTCGAAGTAGCGGGGGGGCTGGAGCAGTACTTC CAIKTDFEVAGGLEQYF
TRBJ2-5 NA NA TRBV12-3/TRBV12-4 TGTGCCAGCAGTTTGGATAGCGGAGAGACCCAGTACTTC CASSLDSGETQYF
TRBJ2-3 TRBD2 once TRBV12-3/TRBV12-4 TGTGCCAGCAGCGGGTGGGGGGGGAGCACAGATACGCAGTATTTT CASSGWGGSTDTQYF
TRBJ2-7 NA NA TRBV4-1 TGCGCCAGCAGCCCTCAGGGAGACCCCCTCTACGAGCAGTACTTC CASSPQGDPLYEQYF
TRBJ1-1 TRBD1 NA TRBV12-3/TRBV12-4 TGTGCCAGCTCCCCCGGGACAGAAAACACTGAAGCTTTCTTT CASSPGTENTEAFF
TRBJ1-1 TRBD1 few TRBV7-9 TGTGCCAGCAGCTTAGATAGACAGGGGAGCACTGAAGCTTTCTTT CASSLDRQGSTEAFF
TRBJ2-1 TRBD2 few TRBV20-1 TGCAGTGCTCGAACTAGCGGGGAGCAGTTCTTC CSARTSGEQFF
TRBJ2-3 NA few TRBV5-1 TGCGCCAGCAGGCTGGGGGGCTACGGAGCAGATACGCAGTATTTT CASRLGGYGADTQYF
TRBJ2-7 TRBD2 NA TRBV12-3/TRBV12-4 TGTGCCAGCAGTTTCTGGACTAGCTCCTACGAGCAGTACTTC CASSFWTSSYEQYF
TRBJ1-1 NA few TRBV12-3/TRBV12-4 TGTGCCTCTCATTCTTCGATGAGGACTGAAGCTTTCTTT CASHSSMRTEAFF
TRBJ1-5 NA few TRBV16 TGTGCCAGCAGCCAAATACTTGGACGGTTTGAGCCCCAGCATTTT CASSQILGRFEPQHF
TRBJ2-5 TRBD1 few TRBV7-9 TGTGCCAGCAGTTCCGGGACAGAAGAGACCCAGTACTTC CASSSGTEETQYF
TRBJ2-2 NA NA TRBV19 TGTGCCACCACTCCCCAGGGATATGGAACCGGGGAGCTGTTTTTT CATTPQGYGTGELFF
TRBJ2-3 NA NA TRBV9 TGTGCCAGCAGCGCAAGGACAGCTAGCACAGATACGCAGTATTTT CASSARTASTDTQYF
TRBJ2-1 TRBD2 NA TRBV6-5 TGTGCCAGCAGTTACCTAGCCGTAGCGGGAGATCACAATGAGCAGTTCTTC CASSYLAVAGDHNEQFF
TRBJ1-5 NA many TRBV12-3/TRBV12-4 TGTGCCAGCAGTTTGGGTTCAGGGGAGTGGAATCAGCCCCAGCATTTT CASSLGSGEWNQPQHF
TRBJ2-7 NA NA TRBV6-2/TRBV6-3 TGTGCCAGCAGCGACGAGAAGGTCTCCTACGAGCAGTACTTC CASSDEKVSYEQYF
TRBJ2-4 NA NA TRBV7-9 TGTGCCAGCAGCTTAATGGGGGGTGAGAAAAACATTCAGTACTTC CASSLMGGEKNIQYF
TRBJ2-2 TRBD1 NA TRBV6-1 TGTGCCAGCAGCCCGGGACAGGGTTGGACCGGGGAGCTGTTTTTT CASSPGQGWTGELFF
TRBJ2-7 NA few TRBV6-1 TGTGCCAGCAAGGGAGTCGGGATCGAGCAGTACTTC CASKGVGIEQYF
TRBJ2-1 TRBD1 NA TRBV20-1 TGCAGTGCTAGTGGGACAGGGGGCCGCTACAATGAGCAGTTCTTC CSASGTGGRYNEQFF
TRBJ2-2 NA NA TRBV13 TGTGCCGCCACACATCAAGGGTATGGTAGTGACACCGGGGAGCTGTTTTTT CAATHQGYGSDTGELFF
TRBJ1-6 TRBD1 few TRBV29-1 TGCAGCGTCGCATCTGAGGGGACAGAGAATTCACCCCTCCACTTT CSVASEGTENSPLHF
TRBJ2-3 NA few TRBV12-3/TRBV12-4 TGTGCCAGCAGCCCCCGGGGCCCAGATACGCAGTATTTT CASSPRGPDTQYF
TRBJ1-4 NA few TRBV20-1 TGCAGTGCTAGAGTTGCGGGGGGGTTTGAAAAACTGTTTTTT CSARVAGGFEKLFF
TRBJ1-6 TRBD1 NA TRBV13 TGTGCCAGCAGCTCAAGGGACAGGGGTAATTCACCCCTCCACTTT CASSSRDRGNSPLHF
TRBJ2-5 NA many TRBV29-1 TGCAGCGTTGAAGATCCTGCCTGGCAAGAGACCCAGTACTTC CSVEDPAWQETQYF
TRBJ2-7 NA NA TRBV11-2 TGTGCCAGCAGCTTAGATTACGAGAGCTCCTACGAGCAGTACTTC CASSLDYESSYEQYF
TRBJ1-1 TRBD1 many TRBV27 TGTGCCAGCAGTCGGGACAGGGAAAACACTGAAGCTTTCTTT CASSRDRENTEAFF
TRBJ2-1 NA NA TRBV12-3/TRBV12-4 TGTGCCAGCAGTTTAGGGCCAGGTGAGCAGTTCTTC CASSLGPGEQFF
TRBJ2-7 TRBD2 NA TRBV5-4 TGTGCCAGCAGCTACCAGGGACTAGCGAGGACATACGAGCAGTACTTC CASSYQGLARTYEQYF
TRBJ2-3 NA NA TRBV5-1 TGCGCCAGCAGCTTCCCTGTAGACCCGAGCACAGATACGCAGTATTTT CASSFPVDPSTDTQYF
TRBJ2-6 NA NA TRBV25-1 TGTGCCAGCAGTTCGGTGACTGGGGCCAACGTCCTGACTTTC CASSSVTGANVLTF
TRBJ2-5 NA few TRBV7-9 TGTGCCAGCAGCAACCCAGAAGAAGAGACCCAGTACTTC CASSNPEEETQYF
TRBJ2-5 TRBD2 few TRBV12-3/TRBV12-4 TGTGCCAGCAGTCTAGGACTAGCGGGAGGGCCGTGGGAGACCCAGTACTTC CASSLGLAGGPWETQYF
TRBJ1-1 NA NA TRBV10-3 TGTGCCATCAGTGAGTCAGGCGGAGCTGAAGCTTTCTTT CAISESGGAEAFF
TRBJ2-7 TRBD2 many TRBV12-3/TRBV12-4 TGTGCCAGCAGCATGGCGGGAGGGTCTACCGAGCAGTACTTC CASSMAGGSTEQYF
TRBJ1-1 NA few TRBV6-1 TGTGCCAGCAGTCCCCTCGGGGGGAAAGAAGCTTTCTTT CASSPLGGKEAFF
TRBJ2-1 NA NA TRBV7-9 TGTGCCAGCAAAACAGGGTCTAGCTCCTACAATGAGCAGTTCTTC CASKTGSSSYNEQFF
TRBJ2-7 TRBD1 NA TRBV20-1 TGCAGTGCAGCGCGAAGGGGGCGAAGCTCCTACGAGCAGTACTTC CSAARRGRSSYEQYF
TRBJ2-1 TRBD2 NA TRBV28 TGTGCCTTAGCACTAGCGGGAAACAATGAGCAGTTCTTC CALALAGNNEQFF
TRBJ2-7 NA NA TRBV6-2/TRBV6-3 TGTGCCAGCGATCCAGGTGTTGGAGGCTACGAGCAGTACTTC CASDPGVGGYEQYF